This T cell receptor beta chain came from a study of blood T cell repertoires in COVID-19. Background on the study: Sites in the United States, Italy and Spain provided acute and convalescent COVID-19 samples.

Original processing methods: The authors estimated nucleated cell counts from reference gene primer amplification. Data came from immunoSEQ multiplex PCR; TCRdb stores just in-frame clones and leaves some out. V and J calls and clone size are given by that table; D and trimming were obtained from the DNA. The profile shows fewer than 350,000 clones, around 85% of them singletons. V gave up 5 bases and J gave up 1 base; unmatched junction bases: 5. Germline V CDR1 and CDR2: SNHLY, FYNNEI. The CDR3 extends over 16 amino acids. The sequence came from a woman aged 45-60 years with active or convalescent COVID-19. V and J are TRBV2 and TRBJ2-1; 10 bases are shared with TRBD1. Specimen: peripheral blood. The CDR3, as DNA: TGTGCCAGCAGTCTCGGGACAGGGGCGTCCTACAATGAGCAGTTCTTC. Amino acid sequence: CASSLGTGASYNEQFF.